The clone carrying this TCR beta chain was detected a few times. What it recognizes is unknown. CDR3 length equals 13 residues. Trimming cost V 5 bases and J 3 bases, with 11 bases left between them. Germline V lookup: CDR1 ENHRY, CDR2 SYGVKD. Produced via immunoSEQ multiplex PCR; TCRdb's table is partial and in-frame only. Counted here are about 160,000 clones, approximately 86% occurring once; the ten biggest clones make up around 2%. This sample was taken from a study of cytomegalovirus exposure and HLA in healthy donors. Study overall: The 90 to 150 validation repertoires were produced on the same platform as the roughly 700 repertoires of the first cohort. This was reported in a later analysis.

Study-level results: Listed as cytomegalovirus-associated were more than 150 TCR beta chains.

Sequencing was performed on PBMCs. The chain recombines TRBV10-3 with TRBJ2-7; D is perhaps TRBD2 (6 bases). The TCR originated in a young woman in good health and CMV-seronegative. The DNA of the CDR3 is TGTGCCATCAGTATAGCGGAGATCTACGAGCAGTACTTC. This codes for CAISIAEIYEQYF.